This TCR beta chain was profiled in a study of T cell responses to AZD1222 COVID-19 vaccine. Regarding the study as a whole: Females outnumbered males among donors, who were mostly white British; clonal diversity was possibly underestimated. Only six or seven AZD1222 recipients were seropositive at baseline. Repertoires were obtained only post-peak T cell response. Targets within unmutated variant regions were reportedly found for nearly half of spike-specific TCRs.

Clones were sequenced by immunoSEQ multiplex PCR, and TCRdb holds only the in-frame ones, with some missing. Of about 150,000 clones listed, 90% are singletons. V shed 1 base and J shed 8 bases, with 12 bases lying between them. Germline-derived CDR1 and CDR2 are SGHNT and YYREEE (reference sequence). The CDR3 consists of 14 residues. On this clone itself: As yet, its antigen is unknown.

The source was peripheral blood, collected 28 days after the second AZD1222 dose. This receptor was obtained from an adult who received the AZD1222 COVID-19 vaccine. This chain connects TRBV5-4 to TRBJ1-4, with no clear D. The CDR3: CASSLYGVEEKLFF. For the CDR3, the DNA is TGTGCCAGCAGCTTGTATGGGGTAGAGGAAAAACTGTTTTTT.